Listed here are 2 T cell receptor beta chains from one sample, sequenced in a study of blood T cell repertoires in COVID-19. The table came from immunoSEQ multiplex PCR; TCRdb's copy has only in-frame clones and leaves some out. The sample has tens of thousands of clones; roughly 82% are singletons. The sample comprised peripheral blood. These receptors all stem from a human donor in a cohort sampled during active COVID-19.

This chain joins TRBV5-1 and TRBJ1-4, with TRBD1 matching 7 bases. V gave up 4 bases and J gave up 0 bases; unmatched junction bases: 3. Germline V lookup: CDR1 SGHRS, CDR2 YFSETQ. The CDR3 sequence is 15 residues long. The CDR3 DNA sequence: TGCGCCAGCAGCCCTACAGGGGCAACTAATGAAAAACTGTTTTTT. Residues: CASSPTGATNEKLFF.

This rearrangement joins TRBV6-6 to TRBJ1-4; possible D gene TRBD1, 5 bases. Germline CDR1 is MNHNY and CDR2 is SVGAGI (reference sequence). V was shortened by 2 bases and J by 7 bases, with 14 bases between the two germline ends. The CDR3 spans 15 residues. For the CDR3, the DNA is TGTGCCAGCAGTTACGCCACCAGGGTTGGTGAAAAACTGTTTTTT. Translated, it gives CASSYATRVGEKLFF.